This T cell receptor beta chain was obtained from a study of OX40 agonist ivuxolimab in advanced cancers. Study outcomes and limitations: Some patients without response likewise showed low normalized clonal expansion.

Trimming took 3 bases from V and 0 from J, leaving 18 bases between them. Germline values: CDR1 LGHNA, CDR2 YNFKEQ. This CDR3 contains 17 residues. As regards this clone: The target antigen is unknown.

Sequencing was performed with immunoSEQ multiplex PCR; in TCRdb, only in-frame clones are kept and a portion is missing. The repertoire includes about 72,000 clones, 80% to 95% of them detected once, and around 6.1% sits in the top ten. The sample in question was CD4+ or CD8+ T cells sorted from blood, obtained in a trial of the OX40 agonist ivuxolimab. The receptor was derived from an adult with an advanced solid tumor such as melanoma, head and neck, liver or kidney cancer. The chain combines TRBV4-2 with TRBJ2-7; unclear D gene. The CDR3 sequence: CASSHLPEQSPSYEQYF. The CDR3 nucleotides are TGTGCCAGCAGCCATCTCCCTGAACAGTCGCCCTCCTACGAGCAGTACTTC.